These T cell receptor beta chains were read from a single sample in a study of blood T cells in healthy people across ages. TCRdb recomputed calls from the 5' RACE reads with MiXCR, one row per CDR3 protein. The sample yields approximately 1,000,000 distinct CDR3 sequences, 45% seen once. Sequenced input: blood. The receptors originated from an older woman in good health. Both conserved end residues are part of each CDR3.

v_call cdr3_aa
TRBV29-1 CSVRTALSYNEQFF
TRBV20-1 CSALSTSSYNEQFF
TRBV2 CASSRTSGGFDTQYF
TRBV5-8 CASRGRGTTNKKLFF
TRBV12-3/TRBV12-4 CASSLLAGRETQYF
TRBV20-1 CSARDQGSRAFF
TRBV2 CASSDTGSYNEQFF
TRBV7-2 CASSLRPQGEEAFF
TRBV2 CASSEAHSNQPQHF
TRBV28 CASSLAPTITTTDTQYF
TRBV6-1 CASSEGAHRDRTTGEQFF
TRBV6-1 CASSEIRGAYGYTF
TRBV20-1 CSARRDTETQYF
TRBV24-1 CATSDPMDRGYTF
TRBV27 CANQAKNIQYF
TRBV7-2 CASSLARGYAETQYF
TRBV6-2/TRBV6-3 CASRFLSSYEQYF
TRBV10-2 CASSDRAQGTQHF
TRBV28 CASSTGLADPYEQYF
TRBV4-1 CASSPGTGDSPLHF
TRBV20-1 CSARQTGGTDTQYF
TRBV20-1 CSARDHGGYNEQFF
TRBV10-2 CASSIVRANEQFF
TRBV29-1 CSVTAGLAGVYRQETQYF
TRBV18 CASSLKGAQETQYF
TRBV28 CASTYGTNNEQFF
TRBV4-1 CASSQGRTGAYEQYF
TRBV2 CASRTGALQYNEQFF
TRBV5-6 CASSPRTRADTQYF
TRBV12-3/TRBV12-4 CASSPAGGRGETQYF
TRBV4-1 CASSQEGLGASSYNEQYF
TRBV5-1 CASSLGPDRGNIQYF
TRBV6-5 CASSLRTWVFGGSTDTQYF
TRBV29-1 CSVSASYEQYF
TRBV6-5 CASTRTSGYNYGYTF
TRBV27 CASSLLGPTGNLAGANVLTF
TRBV7-9 CASSFVGDEQFF
TRBV9 CASSPSPTGREQYF
TRBV20-1 CSARDPGLEEETQYF
TRBV6-5 CASSRYVGVNYGYTF
TRBV19 CASSLAGGNGQYF
TRBV29-1 CSVESPGGWYF
TRBV27 CASLPSGRSYNEQFF
TRBV4-2 CASSQEGQGVYGYTF
TRBV27 CASSPLRELDTQYF
TRBV27 CAGSGERLSTDTQYF
TRBV9 CASSAAPFSGANVLTF
TRBV20-1 CSAPLAGAPTYEQYF
TRBV12-3/TRBV12-4 CASRPPGGGLTGELFF
TRBV27 CASSPGTPGEYAGTDTQYF